This T cell receptor (beta chain) emerged from a study of early T cells in non-severe SARS-CoV-2 infection. The length of the CDR3 is 14 residues. Trimming stripped 0 bases from V and 4 bases from J, with 12 bases between. CDR1 and CDR2 from the germline V gene are GTSNPN and SVGIG (reference sequence). Separate cDNA molecules each had unique molecular identifiers attached to them. TCRdb recomputed calls from the 5' RACE reads with MiXCR, one row per CDR3 protein. The sample yields approximately 70,000 distinct CDR3 sequences, 4% to 6% seen once. The sample here was whole blood, taken at baseline. The gene calls are TRBV30 and TRBJ2-5; perhaps TRBD1 as D (5 bases). The source of this sequence is an adult who was a healthcare worker with PCR-confirmed SARS-CoV-2 infection or an uninfected control (not recorded which). The donor label of this sample is uncertain. The CDR3 nucleotides read TGTGCCTGGAGTGTACTCGCAGGGTTAGAGACCCAGTACTTC. Translation gives CAWSVLAGLETQYF.